The present TCR beta chain was sequenced within a study of blood T cell repertoires in COVID-19. Turning to the study itself: Acute-phase and convalescent COVID-19 samples originated in the United States, Italy and Spain.

The authors' processing: Amplified reference gene primers provided the basis for estimating nucleated cell counts. The repertoire was sequenced with immunoSEQ multiplex PCR; TCRdb's copy has only in-frame clones and lacks some. V, J and clone size were drawn from that table, and D and trimming were deduced from the DNA. The data show over 150,000 clones, roughly 80% seen once. With 0 bases clipped from V and 3 bases from J, the junction kept 5 bases outside the gene matches. Per germline, CDR1 SGHKS and CDR2 YYEKEE (reference sequence). The CDR3 spans 15 residues. This chain connects TRBV5-5 to TRBJ1-2, with TRBD1 identical over 7 bases. The TCR originated in an elderly woman with acute or convalescent COVID-19. Source material: peripheral blood. The CDR3 sequence: CASSLGHTGDYGYTF. CDR3 DNA sequence: TGTGCCAGCAGCTTGGGACACACAGGGGACTATGGCTACACCTTC.